Presented here are 25 T cell receptor beta chains from one specimen sequenced in a study of blood T cell repertoires in COVID-19. The repertoire was sequenced with immunoSEQ multiplex PCR; TCRdb's copy has only in-frame clones and lacks some. The sample includes roughly 180,000 clones, approximately 86% of them seen just once. Sequenced input: peripheral blood. These receptors were obtained from a man between 60 and 75 years old with acute or convalescent COVID-19.

This clone was seen a single time. The chain is built from TRBV27 and TRBJ1-2, with a possible D match to TRBD1 (5 bases). The CDR3 consists of 16 residues. V was cut by 2 bases and J by 3 bases, with 16 bases left in between. Germline V lookup: CDR1 MNHEY, CDR2 SMNVEV (reference sequence). The CDR3 spells CASSLMPSGGDYGYTF. CDR3 coding DNA: TGTGCCAGCAGTTTAATGCCCAGCGGGGGTGACTATGGCTACACCTTC.

This chain links TRBV27 with TRBJ1-5; D might be TRBD1 (6 bases). With 5 bases removed from V and 0 bases from J, the gap between germline ends came to 8 bases. The CDR3 has 14 amino acids. Per germline, CDR1 MNHEY and CDR2 SMNVEV (reference sequence). The CDR3 protein is CASSDRHSNQPQHF. The CDR3, as DNA: TGTGCCAGCAGTGACAGGCATAGCAATCAGCCCCAGCATTTT.

V usage is TRBV28 and J usage is TRBJ1-5, with 8 nucleotides matching TRBD1. Unmatched junction bases numbered 10, after V lost 8 bases and J lost 4 bases. The CDR3 is made up of 15 amino acids. CDR1 and CDR2 (germline): MDHEN, SYDVKM. Here the CDR3 reads CASHSQDRVNQPQHF. DNA for the CDR3: TGTGCCAGCCATAGTCAGGACAGGGTTAATCAGCCCCAGCATTTT.

The chain is built from TRBV6-5 and TRBJ2-7; 10 bases map to TRBD2. With 4 bases clipped from V and 4 bases from J, the junction kept 4 bases outside the gene matches. This CDR3 region has 14 residues. Germline values: CDR1 MNHEY, CDR2 SVGAGI. This CDR3 reads CASSSALAGYEQYF. DNA for the CDR3: TGTGCCAGCAGTTCGGCACTAGCGGGATACGAGCAGTACTTC.

The V and J genes are TRBV3-1 (or the pseudogene TRBV3-2) and TRBJ2-1, with 11 bases fitting TRBD2. The CDR3 is made up of 16 amino acids. The germline gives CDR1 LGHDT, CDR2 YNNKEL (reference sequence). With V trimmed by 4 bases and J by 5 bases, 7 bases remained unmatched. The CDR3 bases are TGTGCCAGCAGCCCCCTACTAGCGGGAGTTCACAATGAGCAGTTCTTC. It is translated as CASSPLLAGVHNEQFF.

This clone was detected only a few times. This chain links TRBV4-1 with TRBJ2-3, with 9 bases aligning to TRBD2. V dropped 6 bases and J dropped 2; count of bases not matched to a gene: 6. Germline V lookup: CDR1 MGHRA, CDR2 YSYEKL. The CDR3 length is 15 residues. CDR3: CASSKAGGFTDTQYF. The DNA for the CDR3 is TGCGCCAGCAGTAAAGCGGGAGGCTTCACAGATACGCAGTATTTT.

The rearrangement uses TRBV12-3 or TRBV12-4 and TRBJ1-6, with D unclear. CDR3 length: 13 amino acids. Trimming removed 5 bases at V and 9 bases at J, with 11 bases between. The CDR3 region is CASSHPPGSPLHF. The CDR3, as DNA: TGTGCCAGCAGTCACCCCCCGGGTTCACCCCTCCACTTT.

The J gene is TRBJ1-2, the V gene TRBV5-6; 7 nucleotides match TRBD1. The CDR3 is 14 amino acids. Germline trimming cut 6 bases from V and 5 bases from J; bases unmatched to any gene: 10. Per germline, CDR1 SGHDT and CDR2 YYEEEE. The CDR3 DNA reads TGTGCCAGCAACGGTGGGGACAGTCCTTATGGCTACACCTTC. Translation gives CASNGGDSPYGYTF.

This clone was found a few times. V usage is TRBV7-3 and J usage is TRBJ1-1; 11 nucleotides line up with TRBD1. Germline V lookup: CDR1 SGHTA, CDR2 FQGTGA. V shed 5 bases, J shed 2 bases, and the junction held 16 bases outside the gene matches. This CDR3 is 19 amino acids long. The CDR3 DNA reads as TGTGCCAGCAGCCCACGGGACAGGGGGGCCCAGGTGAAAAACACTGAAGCTTTCTTT. As protein: CASSPRDRGAQVKNTEAFF.

This chain uses TRBV28 with TRBJ1-2; D gene uncertain. Germline loops: CDR1 MDHEN, CDR2 SYDVKM. This CDR3 is built from 10 residues. V was cut by 8 bases and J by 4 bases, with 5 bases left in between. For the CDR3, the DNA is TGTGCCAGCGGGCGCTATGGCTACACCTTC. Translating gives CASGRYGYTF.

The V gene is TRBV19, the J gene TRBJ2-1, with unresolved D. V dropped 6 bases and J dropped 9 bases, with 21 bases sitting between them. Germline CDR1 and CDR2: LNHDA and SQIVND (reference sequence). This CDR3 is built from 15 residues. For the CDR3, the DNA is TGTGCCAGTAGCCCGACGGGTAGAGGTCAAAGTGAGCAGTTCTTC. It codes for CASSPTGRGQSEQFF.

The chain carries TRBV3-1 (or the pseudogene TRBV3-2) and TRBJ2-5; perhaps TRBD2 as D (6 bases). The V and J ends lost 8 bases and 5 bases respectively, with 18 bases between them. The CDR3 consists of 14 residues. The germline V gene encodes CDR1 LGHDT and CDR2 YNNKEL (reference sequence). In DNA form, the CDR3 reads TGTGCCAGCCGGGTGACGGGAGATAGGGAGACCCAGTACTTC. It encodes CASRVTGDRETQYF.

The V call is TRBV29-1, the J call TRBJ2-1; TRBD2 might be the D (5 bases). V shed 4 bases and J shed 4 bases, with 8 bases lying between them. CDR3 length equals 12 residues. Germline lookup yields CDR1 SQVTM and CDR2 ANQGSEA. This CDR3 is CSVGSGYNEQFF. The CDR3 bases are TGCAGCGTTGGCTCGGGGTACAATGAGCAGTTCTTC.

J is TRBJ2-5 and V is TRBV11-1; no clear D. The CDR3 loop spans 14 amino acids. Trimming removed 1 base from V and 8 bases from J, with 14 bases in between. Germline V CDR1 and CDR2: SGHAT, FQDESV (reference sequence). CDR3 sequence reads: CASSLGGHMETQYF. CDR3 sequence (DNA): TGTGCCAGCAGCTTAGGAGGCCATATGGAAACCCAGTACTTC.

The chain joins TRBV5-1 to TRBJ1-2; D is perhaps TRBD1 (5 bases). The germline gives CDR1 SGHRS, CDR2 YFSETQ. The CDR3 runs to 12 residues. The V gene lost 0 bases and the J gene lost 6 bases, with 6 bases spanning the gap. CDR3 region: CASSLEQDGYTF. In DNA, the CDR3 is TGCGCCAGCAGCTTGGAACAGGATGGCTACACCTTC. The variable domain in full, completed from reference TRBV5-1 and TRBJ1-2, reads KAGVTQTPRYLIKTRGQQVTLSCSPISGHRSVSWYQQTPGQGLQFLFEYFSETQRNKGNFPGRFSGRQFSNSRSEMNVSTLELGDSALYLCASSLEQDGYTFGSGTRLTVV.

This rearrangement joins TRBV19 to TRBJ2-7; 10 bases are a match to TRBD2. CDR1 is LNHDA, CDR2 SQIVND, per germline (reference sequence). The CDR3 loop spans 18 amino acids. V lost 4 bases and J lost 7; bases outside the gene matches: 19. The CDR3 protein is CASSTKGGASGRPEEQYF. CDR3 nucleotide sequence: TGTGCCAGTAGTACAAAGGGGGGGGCTAGCGGGAGACCTGAGGAGCAGTACTTC.

This clone was observed once. The gene calls are TRBV21-1 and TRBJ1-1; TRBD1 is taken as the D call from the table, unchecked against the DNA. TRBV21-1 is a documented pseudogene. The CDR3 is 17 residues long. The CDR3 is CASSPTRVPSLNTEAFF. The CDR3 nucleotides are TGTGCCAGCAGCCCAACCAGGGTTCCCTCTTTGAACACTGAAGCTTTCTTT.

The rearrangement links TRBV4-1 to TRBJ2-5; 14 positions agree with TRBD2. The V and J ends lost 4 bases and 9 bases, in that order; junction bases with no gene match: 7. The CDR3 runs 15 residues. Germline loops: CDR1 MGHRA, CDR2 YSYEKL. CDR3 sequence (DNA): TGCGCCAGCAGCCCGGGGACTAGCGGGAGATTTCCCCAGTACTTC. Amino acids: CASSPGTSGRFPQYF.

The chain combines TRBV9 with TRBJ2-7; 11 bases line up with TRBD2. The V segment lost 5 bases and the J segment 6 bases; nucleotides outside the gene matches: 10. This CDR3 region has 15 residues. The germline V gene encodes CDR1 SGDLS and CDR2 YYNGEE. As DNA, the CDR3 is TGTGCCAGCAGTCCACTAGCGGGAGAACGCGGCGAGCAGTACTTC. As protein: CASSPLAGERGEQYF. Together with reference TRBV9 and TRBJ2-7, the CDR3 gives the full variable domain: DSGVTQTPKHLITATGQRVTLRCSPRSGDLSVYWYQQSLDQGLQFLIQYYNGEERAKGNILERFSAQQFPDLHSELNLSSLELGDSALYFCASSPLAGERGEQYFGPGTRLTVT.

The CDR3 spells CASSSSGDRASSYEQYF. CDR3 bases: TGTGCCAGCAGTTCCTCTGGTGACAGGGCCAGCTCCTACGAGCAGTACTTC. The chain joins TRBV28 to TRBJ2-7; 7 bases map to TRBD1. V gave up 4 bases and J gave up 0 bases; unmatched junction bases: 12. The germline CDR1 and CDR2 sequences are MDHEN and SYDVKM. The length of the CDR3 is 17 residues.

This clone appeared a few times. This chain connects TRBV28 to TRBJ2-7; D ambiguous. Looked up from germline, CDR1 is MDHEN and CDR2 is SYDVKM. The V gene lost 7 bases and the J gene lost 0 bases, with 16 bases spanning the gap. The CDR3 is 15 amino acids. The CDR3 nucleotides are TGTGCCAGCACCTCGAGGCCGACGAGCTCCTACGAGCAGTACTTC. Translated: CASTSRPTSSYEQYF.

The rearrangement joins TRBV7-8 to TRBJ2-1, with a possible D match to TRBD1 (6 bases). V was pared by 11 bases and J by 6 bases, with 14 bases between. Germline V gene data show CDR1 as SGHVS and CDR2 as FQNEAQ. The CDR3 runs to 12 residues. The CDR3 spells CASGQNLNEQFF. The CDR3 coding sequence is TGTGCCTCTGGACAGAACCTCAATGAGCAGTTCTTC.

The gene calls are TRBV5-4 and TRBJ2-2; 8 nucleotides match TRBD2. Looked up from germline, CDR1 is SGHNT and CDR2 is YYREEE (reference sequence). The CDR3 is made up of 18 amino acids. V was pared by 0 bases and J by 4 bases, with 11 bases of the junction left unmatched. CDR3 DNA: TGTGCCAGCAGCTTGGGTCCCGGGGGGGCAGAGGGCACCGGGGAGCTGTTTTTT. It specifies CASSLGPGGAEGTGELFF.

This chain uses TRBV6-5 with TRBJ2-7; 12 bases are shared with TRBD2. V was clipped by 5 bases and J by 5 bases; unmatched bases: 7. Germline-derived CDR1 and CDR2 are MNHEY and SVGAGI. The CDR3 spans 15 residues. The CDR3 region is CASSHYRTSGDEQYF. In DNA, the CDR3 is TGTGCCAGCAGTCACTACAGGACTAGCGGGGACGAGCAGTACTTC.

V gene TRBV28 combines with J gene TRBJ2-2; 15 bases map to TRBD2. Trimming took 7 bases from V and 7 from J; bases not matched to a gene: 7. Germline-derived CDR1 and CDR2 are MDHEN and SYDVKM. The CDR3 runs to 16 residues. The CDR3 protein is CASTPGTSGRIGELFF. In nucleotides, the CDR3 is TGTGCCAGCACCCCCGGGACTAGCGGGAGGATCGGGGAGCTGTTTTTT.